The 21 T cell receptor beta chains below were found in one sample sequenced in a study of blood T cell repertoires in COVID-19. The assay was immunoSEQ multiplex PCR, and TCRdb's table has in-frame clones only and misses some. The repertoire consists of about 180,000 clones, with about 86% occurring once and the leading ten covering roughly 20%. The specimen sequenced was peripheral blood. The receptors shown here come from a man in his 70s with active or convalescent COVID-19.

The chain carries TRBV6-5 and TRBJ1-1; D is perhaps TRBD1 (5 bases). Looked up from germline, CDR1 is MNHEY and CDR2 is SVGAGI. This CDR3 region has 15 residues. V lost 7 bases and J 3 bases, leaving 18 bases between the germline ends. The CDR3 nucleotides read TGTGCCAGCAAGGTTGACTTACCGGGGGACACTGAAGCTTTCTTT. This encodes CASKVDLPGDTEAFF.

This chain links TRBV4-3 with TRBJ2-1, with 9 bases that match TRBD1. V lost 4 bases, J lost 1 base, and 5 bases stayed unmatched. Germline V gives CDR1 LGHNA, CDR2 YSLEER. This CDR3 contains 16 residues. CDR3 bases: TGCGCCAGCAGCCCCTCCGGGACAGGGTCCTACAATGAGCAGTTCTTC. Protein: CASSPSGTGSYNEQFF.

In its sample, this clone was seen once. Written as DNA, the CDR3 is TGTGCCAGCTCACCTCTAGGACAACCAGGAAATCAGCCCCAGCATTTT. This encodes CASSPLGQPGNQPQHF. J is TRBJ1-5 and V is TRBV18, with D tentatively TRBD1 (5 bases). The CDR3 consists of 16 residues. CDR1 KGHSH and CDR2 LQKENI come from the germline V gene. V lost 3 bases and J 4 bases, leaving 16 bases between the germline ends.

The chain combines TRBV11-2 with TRBJ2-7; D is possibly TRBD1 (6 bases). V gave up 8 bases and J gave up 5 bases, with 13 bases separating them. From germline, CDR1 is SGHAT and CDR2 FQNNGV. The CDR3 covers 12 residues. The CDR3 spells CASAQGSDEQYF. In DNA form, the CDR3 reads TGTGCCAGCGCACAGGGTTCGGACGAGCAGTACTTC.

This clone was seen a few times. The gene calls are TRBV5-4 and TRBJ1-3; the D gene is possibly TRBD1 (6 bases). The CDR3 is made up of 15 amino acids. CDR1 and CDR2 (germline): SGHNT, YYREEE (reference sequence). Trimming cost V 0 bases and J 3 bases, with 10 bases left between them. CDR3 sequence reads: CASSLGGQIGNTIYF. The CDR3, as DNA: TGTGCCAGCAGCTTGGGTGGACAGATTGGAAACACCATATATTTT.

The CDR3 coding sequence is TGTGCCAGCAGGGCCCTGGGACAGGGGGCTTCTGAAGCTTTCTTT. It is translated as CASRALGQGASEAFF. The chain carries TRBV6-6 and TRBJ1-1, with 12 bases that match TRBD1. CDR3 size: 15 residues. CDR1 and CDR2 from the germline V gene are MNHNY and SVGAGI (reference sequence). The J segment lost 6 bases and the V segment lost 6 bases, leaving 8 bases of the junction unmatched.

The chain joins TRBV4-1 to TRBJ2-2; D is unclear. Trimming took off 0 bases at V and 9 bases at J, with 14 bases between the two ends. There are 15 residues in the CDR3. Germline loops: CDR1 MGHRA, CDR2 YSYEKL. CDR3 region: CASSQDLPGERELFF. CDR3 DNA sequence: TGCGCCAGCAGCCAAGATCTTCCGGGTGAAAGGGAGCTGTTTTTT.

V and J are TRBV5-1 and TRBJ2-1; TRBD2 agrees at 11 bases. The junction had 3 bases not matched to a gene; V was cut back by 4 bases and J by 0 bases. Germline values: CDR1 SGHRS, CDR2 YFSETQ. The CDR3 totals 16 residues. As DNA, the CDR3 is TGCGCCAGCAGCACCACTAGCGGGAGCTCCTACAATGAGCAGTTCTTC. Amino acid sequence: CASSTTSGSSYNEQFF.

V and J are TRBV11-3 and TRBJ2-5; 7 bases are a match to TRBD1. V lost 1 base, J lost 3 bases, and 11 bases stayed unmatched. From germline, CDR1 is SGHNT and CDR2 YENEEA. The CDR3 length is 17 residues. The CDR3 loop reads CASSLGQGRWPKETQYF. CDR3 nucleotide sequence: TGTGCCAGCAGCTTAGGACAGGGTCGGTGGCCCAAAGAGACCCAGTACTTC.

The chain combines TRBV6-5 with TRBJ1-3; tentative D call: TRBD1 (5 bases). The CDR3 extends over 15 amino acids. Germline lookup yields CDR1 MNHEY and CDR2 SVGAGI. V lost 2 bases to trimming and J lost 4 bases, with 12 bases between them. In nucleotides, the CDR3 is TGTGCCAGCAGTTACGGTGTGGGGCGCGGAAACACCATATATTTT. Translation gives CASSYGVGRGNTIYF.

This clone was recorded a few times. V and J are TRBV7-9 and TRBJ2-5, with TRBD2 identical over 9 bases. The CDR3 contains 14 residues. Germline-derived CDR1 and CDR2 are SEHNR and FQNEAQ (reference sequence). Trimming cost V 5 bases and J 7 bases; bases outside gene matches: 8. CDR3 in amino acids: CASSPVAGVGTQYF. CDR3 bases: TGTGCCAGCAGCCCCGTAGCGGGAGTAGGGACCCAGTACTTC.

This chain connects TRBV12-3 or TRBV12-4 to TRBJ2-7; 9 bases align to TRBD2. The CDR3 spans 13 residues. V lost 6 bases to trimming and J lost 4 bases; unmatched junction nucleotides: 4. The CDR3 nucleotides read TGTGCCAGCAGGATTAGCGGGAGATACGAGCAGTACTTC. Amino acid sequence: CASRISGRYEQYF.

The chain is built from TRBV10-2 and TRBJ1-3; 9 bases agree with TRBD1. CDR3 length: 16 amino acids. Per the germline V gene, CDR1 is WSHSY and CDR2 is SAAADI. With 5 bases clipped from V and 8 bases from J, the junction kept 13 bases outside the gene matches. The chain's CDR3 is CASSPGTGRGMDTIYF. The CDR3 coding sequence is TGCGCCAGCAGTCCCGGGACAGGGCGGGGGATGGACACCATATATTTT.

V is TRBV19 and J is TRBJ2-7; D unresolved. Germline loops: CDR1 LNHDA, CDR2 SQIVND (reference sequence). Deletions cut 1 base from V and 1 base from J, with 8 bases between. The CDR3 has 14 amino acids. CDR3 in amino acids: CASSIAVGSYEQYF. In DNA, the CDR3 is TGTGCCAGTAGTATAGCCGTCGGGTCCTACGAGCAGTACTTC.

The rearrangement joins TRBV29-1 to TRBJ1-4; no definite D call. V was shortened by 6 bases and J by 0 bases, with 11 bases between the two germline ends. The CDR3 spans 14 residues. Germline-derived CDR1 and CDR2 are SQVTM and ANQGSEA. This CDR3 reads CSVLEVATNEKLFF. The CDR3 DNA follows: TGCAGCGTGCTGGAGGTTGCAACTAATGAAAAACTGTTTTTT. Looking up the rest from reference TRBV29-1 and TRBJ1-4 gives the full variable domain: SAVISQKPSRDICQRGTSLTIQCQVDSQVTMMFWYRQQPGQSLTLIATANQGSEATYESGFVIDKFPISRPNLTFSTLTVSNMSPEDSSIYLCSVLEVATNEKLFFGSGTQLSVL.

CDR3 protein: CASSPLGQGIYEQYF. In DNA form, the CDR3 reads TGTGCCAGCAGTCCGCTGGGACAGGGAATATACGAGCAGTACTTC. This chain uses TRBV28 with TRBJ2-7, with 9 bases identical to TRBD1. V shed 5 bases and J 4 bases; nucleotides not matched to a gene: 9. Germline V gene sequence: CDR1 MDHEN, CDR2 SYDVKM. CDR3 length: 15 residues.

The V and J genes are TRBV7-2 and TRBJ1-2; 7 bases align to TRBD1. Germline CDR1 reads SGHTA; CDR2 reads FQGNSA. V lost 1 base and J lost 5; bases outside the gene matches: 4. This CDR3 is 14 amino acids long. CDR3 protein: CASSLGGTVYGYTF. As DNA, the CDR3 is TGTGCCAGCAGCTTAGGGGGGACAGTATATGGCTACACCTTC. Full variable domain (missing parts from reference TRBV7-2 and TRBJ1-2): GAGVSQSPSNKVTEKGKDVELRCDPISGHTALYWYRQSLGQGLEFLIYFQGNSAPDKSGLPSDRFSAERTGGSVSTLTIQRTQQEDSAVYLCASSLGGTVYGYTFGSGTRLTVV.

The V and J genes are TRBV30 and TRBJ1-6; weak D call: TRBD1 (6 bases). Trimming took off 2 bases at V and 8 bases at J, with 19 bases between the two ends. Germline V lookup: CDR1 GTSNPN, CDR2 SVGIG (reference sequence). The CDR3 is 16 amino acids. CDR3 loop: CAWSWPGGAEDSPLHF. CDR3 sequence (DNA): TGTGCCTGGAGTTGGCCCGGGGGGGCAGAAGATTCACCCCTCCACTTT.

This clone was recorded only once. The chain links TRBV30 to TRBJ1-6; the match to TRBD1 covers 7 bases. V shed 0 bases, J shed 14 bases, and the junction held 10 bases outside the gene matches. CDR1 and CDR2 (germline): GTSNPN, SVGIG (reference sequence). CDR3 length: 14 residues. The CDR3 here is CAWSVLQGLLALHF. DNA of the CDR3: TGTGCCTGGAGTGTACTACAGGGGTTGTTGGCCCTCCACTTT.

This chain joins TRBV5-1 and TRBJ1-4; perhaps TRBD1 as D (6 bases). V was shortened by 3 bases and J by 8 bases, with 17 bases between the two germline ends. CDR1 is SGHRS and CDR2 is YFSETQ in the germline V gene. This CDR3 region has 15 residues. Here the CDR3 reads CASSSLPGVREKLFF. The CDR3, as DNA: TGCGCCAGCAGCTCGCTCCCAGGGGTTAGGGAAAAACTGTTTTTT.

The V and J genes are TRBV5-4 and TRBJ1-6, with 12 bases that match TRBD1. Losses at the gene ends were 4 bases for V and 9 bases for J; bases not matched to a gene: 14. Germline V gene sequence: CDR1 SGHNT, CDR2 YYREEE (reference sequence). This CDR3 is built from 18 residues. This chain's CDR3 is CASSHDGTGGVLGSPLHF. DNA for the CDR3: TGTGCCAGCAGCCATGACGGGACAGGGGGCGTCTTAGGTTCACCCCTCCACTTT.